This is a list of T cell receptor beta chains from one sample in a study of blood T cell repertoires in COVID-19. Assay used: immunoSEQ multiplex PCR; TCRdb lists only in-frame clones, some missing. The data hold around 290,000 clones, with around 88% observed a single time. Sequencing used peripheral blood. Receptor source: a woman in her 70s with COVID-19, enrolled during active disease. Both conserved end residues are trimmed from each CDR3.

TRBV5-1	TRBJ2-3	ASSSGTGTRDTQY
TRBV6-4	TRBJ1-2	ASSDPGTGTYGYT
TRBV20-1	TRBJ1-1	SASISEAF
TRBV6-1	TRBJ2-7	ASSVGASSGGPYYEQY
TRBV10-3	TRBJ1-2	AISDGVQDYT
TRBV18	TRBJ1-1	ASSSAPNTEAF
TRBV5-4	TRBJ2-1	ASSSRQGDNEQF
TRBV19	TRBJ2-5	ARSSGTSVGQETQY
TRBV5-1	TRBJ1-5	ASSLGGGDQPQH
TRBV7-3	TRBJ2-3	ASSLIGGESTDTQY
TRBV7-2	TRBJ2-7	ASSFQGPRYEQY
TRBV11-2	TRBJ2-2	ASSLEAGAYTGELF
TRBV19	TRBJ1-2	ASSIPGTGGQNGYT
TRBV7-9	TRBJ1-3	ASSPLKGAYGNTIY
TRBV19	TRBJ2-2	ASSAIQGAGELF
TRBV19	TRBJ2-7	ASSGKGDTHSYEQY
TRBV28	TRBJ1-5	ASSLSTGKGNQPQH
TRBV28	TRBJ1-2	ASSLRGAGGYT
TRBV14	TRBJ1-2	ASSPLRSGYT
TRBV9	TRBJ2-7	ASSAGQETSYEQY
TRBV6-5	TRBJ1-2	ATFRNGYT
TRBV7-8	TRBJ2-1	ASSHSREGQPGDEQF
TRBV18	TRBJ1-4	ASSPGQPSNEKLF
TRBV6-2/TRBV6-3	TRBJ2-7	ASSYRDRTYEQY
TRBV9	TRBJ2-7	ASPGFGTAFPYEQY
TRBV9	TRBJ2-3	ASNSGGTDTQY
TRBV7-8	TRBJ1-2	ASSLTPANYGYT
TRBV10-3	TRBJ2-3	AISEPNRAFSTDTQY
TRBV28	TRBJ2-7	ASSLRGPYEQY
TRBV2	TRBJ1-2	ASSETEGGYGYT
TRBV11-2	TRBJ2-7	ASSPFVFSSGYEQY
TRBV11-2	TRBJ1-3	ASSLLKDRGITIY
TRBV15	TRBJ2-2	ATSRGTGATGELF
TRBV12-3/TRBV12-4	TRBJ2-7	ASSPRDSYEQY
TRBV27	TRBJ1-6	ASSLWTGTYNSPLH
TRBV4-1	TRBJ2-7	ASSFSLAGGKYEQY
TRBV5-4	TRBJ2-7	ASSLGPLRGGGYEQY
TRBV7-2	TRBJ2-1	ASSSRVVYNEQF
TRBV21-1	TRBJ2-6	ASSNEVNLTSGANVLT
TRBV28	TRBJ2-5	ASSLMGSQETQY
TRBV7-9	TRBJ1-5	ASSLTSGQGVNQPQH
TRBV2	TRBJ1-1	ASSEVGHRGNTEAF
TRBV27	TRBJ2-7	ASSSPGQGAGQY
TRBV6-5	TRBJ1-1	ASSRDRNTEAF
TRBV27	TRBJ1-4	ASAGGWDEKLF
TRBV19	TRBJ2-3	ASSIALGRSTDTQY
TRBV19	TRBJ1-1	ASSRWTDLNTEAF